This TCR beta chain comes out of a study of control samples from healthy donors and cancer patients. Data came from immunoSEQ multiplex PCR; TCRdb stores just in-frame clones and leaves some out. Of about 130,000 clones in the sample, over 85% are singletons; the top ten hold approximately 8%. From germline, CDR1 is WSHSY and CDR2 SAAADI. Between the trimmed V and J ends, which lost 6 bases and 10 bases, there was a span of 22 bases. CDR3 length: 15 amino acids. The receptor comes from a man aged 45-60 years with head and neck cancer. Sequenced material: PBMCs. This chain uses TRBV10-2 with TRBJ1-3, with D possibly being TRBD1 (5 bases). The CDR3 DNA follows: TGCGCCAGCAGATTGTTTAACAGGTATGTCTCGACCATATATTTT. Its protein product is CASRLFNRYVSTIYF.